This TCR beta chain was sequenced in a study of vaccination effects on CD4 cells after COVID-19. Notes on this clone: Its antigen is unidentified.

ViraFEST assay sequencing came after antigen-specific CD4+ T cells were expanded with viral peptide pools. Culture lasted 10 days before CD4+ T cell isolation. The individual was infected with SARS-CoV-2 between March and December 2020, as confirmed by PCR. Germline CDR1 reads SGHNT; CDR2 reads YENEEA. V lost 3 bases and J lost 0, with 4 bases in between. The length of the CDR3 is 13 residues. The protocol was immunoSEQ multiplex PCR, while the TCRdb copy is restricted to in-frame clones and leaves out a portion. The sample carries 40,000 or so clones, around 72% recorded once. Sequencing was performed on CD4+ T cells from PBMCs cultured with a peptide pool, taken before COVID-19 vaccination. V is TRBV11-3 and J is TRBJ2-3; D is unclear. The sequence derives from a human donor who had a prior SARS-CoV-2 infection. CDR3 region: CASSFSSTDTQYF. In nucleotides, the CDR3 is TGTGCCAGCAGCTTCAGCAGCACAGATACGCAGTATTTT.